This T cell receptor (beta chain) was observed in a study of regulatory T cells in long-lasting Graves disease (dated by TCRdb to the early 2020s). Looking at the study overall: Newly diagnosed Graves' disease patients had taken antithyroid drugs for less than 3 months. Persistent Graves' disease patients were compared with newly diagnosed Graves' disease patients by peripheral blood TCR sequencing and RNA sequencing. The study took place in China and was registered as a clinical trial. A total of approximately 35 samples were covered by TCR sequencing, comprising about 13 persistent and about 20 newly diagnosed Graves' disease patients.

Receptors were amplified or captured by multiplex PCR. The sequencer listed for this sample is Illumina HiSeq 4000. TCR beta libraries were built with iRepertoire HTBI primers and Arm-PCR amplification of CDR3 regions. PCR products were gel purified before sequencing. The authors processed their data as follows. Gene usage analysis of CDR3 amino acid clonotypes used the 55 to 80 TRBV and approximately 13 TRBJ segments found across samples. COPE and FqMerger were used to merge the filtered high-quality paired reads into contigs. BLAST was used to align contigs to IMGT TRBV, TRBD and TRBJ reference genes, and CDR3 was defined according to IMGT. Any clonotype with a frequency above 0.1% was counted as a highly expanded clone. Repertoire diversity was measured by Shannon entropy, and V-J evenness by the Gini coefficient. A clonotype was considered public if more than one individual shared it. TCRdb reprocessing: public reads trimmed at Q25 with fastp, clones called with MiXCR, in-frame beta chains kept. Every CDR3 protein is listed once, alongside the most common genes and DNA of its rows. The V and J calls follow TCRdb's processing rather than the paper's. This sample lists about 470,000 distinct CDR3 sequences; about 15% were detected once. The ten largest clones represent over 15% of the sample.

This clonotype appeared a few times. Its antigen has not been determined. The input lacks base qualities; no much larger clone sits a single base away. Compared with germline, V lacks 0 bases and J lacks 7 bases; bases without a gene match: 5. The germline V gene yields SGHTA for CDR1 and FQGTGA for CDR2. Inclusive of the bounding cysteine and phenylalanine, the CDR3 is 16 residues long. The sequence is cut down to CDR3 DNA, 48 bases in frame from base 1. Sample time point, as interpreted from the label and publication: newly diagnosed GD, antithyroid drugs for less than 3 months. For both TCR sequencing and RNA sequencing, RNA was extracted from PBMCs using TRIzol. Graves' disease was diagnosed according to American Thyroid Association guidelines. The patients came from an endocrinology department in Xi'an, China. Each patient gave approximately 10 milliliters of peripheral blood, collected in an EDTA anticoagulant tube. Ficoll Paque Plus density gradient separation was used to isolate PBMCs, and no further T cell sorting was done. RNA quality was checked with an Agilent 2100 Bioanalyzer and agarose gel, and concentration with a NanoDrop 2000.

The paper as a whole reports these results and caveats: Persistent patients shared more public clonotypes among themselves (over 2,500) than newly diagnosed patients did (approximately 970). Persistent disease showed preferential use of TRBV28, TRBJ1-2 and TRBJ2-5, whereas newly diagnosed disease favored TRBV20-1 and TRBJ2-1. The small sample size was acknowledged by the authors as a limitation that may reduce accuracy. Lower TCR Shannon entropy and fewer highly expanded clones were observed in persistent Graves' disease patients than in newly diagnosed patients, which suggested clonal expansion. Sequencing and analysis were restricted to the TCR beta chain. Peripheral blood alone was examined, since thyroid tissue, which constituted the primary lesion, could not be accessed.

The data also belong to a second study, concerning T cells in Graves' hyperthyroidism and ophthalmopathy. The second study, in turn, reports: A patient counted as having stable Graves' hyperthyroidism if no progression to ophthalmopathy occurred over 18 months of follow-up. Hyperthyroidism patients were newly diagnosed, had a disease duration of under 2 months, and were aged 18 to 65 years. Exclusion was applied to patients with uncontrolled infections, other autoimmune diseases, pregnancy or lactation. Diagnoses were based on clinical symptoms, serum thyroxine and TRAb, thyroid ultrasound and orbital computed tomography. For the first round of RT-PCR on the TCR CDR3, the HTBI primer set was used together with the Qiagen OneStep RT-PCR kit. Blood samples also contained most of the expanded thyroid clonotypes (frequency above 0.001), which suggests that blood repertoires may reflect thyroid immune responses. In cross-validation, a model built on a 13 V-J signature told ophthalmopathy apart from stable hyperthyroidism with approximately 90% sensitivity and 81% to 82% specificity, and in testing the same model reached 80%/75%. In validation, the model predicted progression to ophthalmopathy a median of around 6.5 months before onset, with 65% to 71% sensitivity and roughly 72% specificity. A discovery cohort of about 100 patients, 43 with Graves' ophthalmopathy and 55 to 60 with stable Graves' hyperthyroidism, was used to find distinguishing TCR V-J signatures. Prospective prediction of ophthalmopathy was tested in an independent validation cohort of 18 to 20 hyperthyroidism patients and 15 to 17 patients who later progressed to ophthalmopathy. The 100 or so discovery patients were randomly split 7:3 into training and test sets. The study also compared thyroid tissue and blood T-cell repertoires from five or six Graves' hyperthyroidism patients. Once sampling was done, hyperthyroidism patients were given methimazole at a starting dose of 30 mg daily, whereas ophthalmopathy patients were given high-dose intravenous methylprednisolone. Libraries were constructed in a second round of multiplex PCR, after which size selection and purification were performed. Libraries were sequenced paired-end with 100 bp reads on an Illumina HiSeq2000. SOAPnuke was used to process the raw data, removing reads that contained adapters or uncalled bases, had a mean Phred below 15, or lacked an exact match to the constant primer or identifier. COPE v1.2.5 was used to merge high-quality paired reads, and clonotypes were defined as unique nucleotide sequences. MiTCR v1.1 was used to align clonotypes to the IMGT TRBV, TRBD and TRBJ reference segments. Analysis was restricted to V-J combinations with a frequency above 0.0001, which covered just over 98% of repertoires. The TCS score was defined as the ratio of F50 (clonal expansion) to E x V (chaos), calculated using BLOSUM62-based TCRdist between CDR3 peptides within each V-J. Welch's t-statistics and random forest reduced 500 to 650 V-J features to fewer than 15, which were used in a naive Bayes classifier (R e1071). Sample size was not statistically predetermined, and blinding of investigators to group allocation was not performed. The paper reports TCR Vbeta CDR3 sequencing of approximately 130 peripheral blood samples: fewer than 50 ophthalmopathy, under 80 hyperthyroidism and 17 progressor patients.

The starting material was peripheral blood mononuclear cells (PBMCs), obtained at new diagnosis, from a patient treated with antithyroid drugs. The receptor chain draws on TRBV7-3 and TRBJ2-1, with 11 bases matching TRBD2. This TCR was sampled from a woman aged 25 to 45 with Graves disease. Donor details come from another sample of the same person, matched by shared clones. CDR3 loop: CASSLTLTSGSNEQFF. At the DNA level, the sequence is TGTGCCAGCAGCTTAACGTTAACTAGCGGGAGTAATGAGCAGTTCTTC.